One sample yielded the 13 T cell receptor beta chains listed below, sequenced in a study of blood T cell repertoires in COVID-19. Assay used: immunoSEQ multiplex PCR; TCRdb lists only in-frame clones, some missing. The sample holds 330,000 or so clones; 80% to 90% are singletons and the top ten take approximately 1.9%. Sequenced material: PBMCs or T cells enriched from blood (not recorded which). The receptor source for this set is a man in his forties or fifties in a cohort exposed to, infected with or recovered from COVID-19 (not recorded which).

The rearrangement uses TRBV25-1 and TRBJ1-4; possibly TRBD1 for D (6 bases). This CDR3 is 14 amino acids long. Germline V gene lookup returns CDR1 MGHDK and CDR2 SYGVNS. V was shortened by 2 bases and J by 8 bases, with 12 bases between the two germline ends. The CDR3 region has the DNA TGTGCCAGCAGTGAAGGGGGCTTGGGGGAAAAACTGTTTTTT. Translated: CASSEGGLGEKLFF.

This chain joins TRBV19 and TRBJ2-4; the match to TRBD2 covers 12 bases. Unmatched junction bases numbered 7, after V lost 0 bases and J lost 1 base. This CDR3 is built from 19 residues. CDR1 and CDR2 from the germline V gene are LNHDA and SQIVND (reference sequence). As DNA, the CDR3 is TGTGCCAGTAGTATAGATGCTAGCGGGAGGGTGGGGGCCAAAAACATTCAGTACTTC. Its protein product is CASSIDASGRVGAKNIQYF.

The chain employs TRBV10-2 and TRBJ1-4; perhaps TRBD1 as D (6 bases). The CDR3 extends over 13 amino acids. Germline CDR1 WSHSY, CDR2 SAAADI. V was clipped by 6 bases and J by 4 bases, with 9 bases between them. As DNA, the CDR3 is TGCGCCAGCAGACAGGGTTTTAATGAAAAACTGTTTTTT. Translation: CASRQGFNEKLFF.

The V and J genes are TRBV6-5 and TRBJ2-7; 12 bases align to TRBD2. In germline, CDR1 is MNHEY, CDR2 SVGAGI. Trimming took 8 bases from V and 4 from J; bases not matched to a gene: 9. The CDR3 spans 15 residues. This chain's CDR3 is CASDPRTSGMYEQYF. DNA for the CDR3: TGTGCCAGCGATCCCCGGACTAGCGGGATGTACGAGCAGTACTTC.

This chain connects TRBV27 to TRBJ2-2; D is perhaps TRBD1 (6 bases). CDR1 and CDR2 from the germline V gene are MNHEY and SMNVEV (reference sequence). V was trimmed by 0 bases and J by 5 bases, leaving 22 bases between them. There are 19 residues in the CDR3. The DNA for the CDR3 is TGTGCCAGCAGTTTATCGGCTTCAGAGGGAACAGGGATAACCGGGGAGCTGTTTTTT. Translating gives CASSLSASEGTGITGELFF.

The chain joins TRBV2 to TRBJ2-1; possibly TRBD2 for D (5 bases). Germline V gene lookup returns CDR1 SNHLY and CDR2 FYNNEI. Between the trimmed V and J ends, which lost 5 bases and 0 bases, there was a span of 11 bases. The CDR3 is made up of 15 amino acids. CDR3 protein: CASSPSGSSYNEQFF. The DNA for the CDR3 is TGTGCCAGCAGTCCGAGCGGTAGCTCCTACAATGAGCAGTTCTTC.

CDR3 amino acids: CATRAGLAGDEQYF. The CDR3 nucleotides read TGTGCCACCAGAGCCGGACTAGCGGGAGACGAGCAGTACTTC. The genes are TRBV10-3 and TRBJ2-7; 13 nucleotides line up with TRBD2. Per the germline V gene, CDR1 is ENHRY and CDR2 is SYGVKD. CDR3 length equals 14 residues. The V and J ends lost 10 bases and 5 bases, in that order; junction bases with no gene match: 8.

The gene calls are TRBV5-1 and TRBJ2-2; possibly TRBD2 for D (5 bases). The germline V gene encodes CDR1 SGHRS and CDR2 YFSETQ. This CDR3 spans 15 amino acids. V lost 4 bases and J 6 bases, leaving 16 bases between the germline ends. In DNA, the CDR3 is TGCGCCAGCAGCCCAGAGCAAGGAGGTTCCGGGGAGCTGTTTTTT. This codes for CASSPEQGGSGELFF.

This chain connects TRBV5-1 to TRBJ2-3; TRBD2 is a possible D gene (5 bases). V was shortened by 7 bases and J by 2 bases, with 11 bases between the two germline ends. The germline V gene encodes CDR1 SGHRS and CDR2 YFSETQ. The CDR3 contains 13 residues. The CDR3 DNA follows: TGCGCCAGCCACGGCGGGTACACAGATACGCAGTATTTT. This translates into CASHGGYTDTQYF.

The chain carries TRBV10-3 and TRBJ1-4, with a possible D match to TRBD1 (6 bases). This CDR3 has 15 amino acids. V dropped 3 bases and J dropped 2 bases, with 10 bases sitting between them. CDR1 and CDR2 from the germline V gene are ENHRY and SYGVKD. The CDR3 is CAISDSRGTNEKLFF. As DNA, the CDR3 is TGTGCCATCAGTGATTCCAGGGGCACTAATGAAAAACTGTTTTTT.

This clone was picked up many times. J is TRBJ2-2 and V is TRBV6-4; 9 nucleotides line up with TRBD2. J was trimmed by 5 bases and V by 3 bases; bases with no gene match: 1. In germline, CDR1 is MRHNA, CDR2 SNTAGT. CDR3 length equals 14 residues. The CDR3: CASSEAGGTGELFF. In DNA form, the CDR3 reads TGTGCCAGCAGTGAGGCGGGAGGGACCGGGGAGCTGTTTTTT.

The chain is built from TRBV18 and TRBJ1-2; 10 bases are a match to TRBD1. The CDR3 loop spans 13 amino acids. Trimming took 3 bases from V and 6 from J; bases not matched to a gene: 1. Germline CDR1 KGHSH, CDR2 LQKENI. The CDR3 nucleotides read TGTGCCAGCTCACCGACAGGGGGCAATGGCTACACCTTC. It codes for CASSPTGGNGYTF. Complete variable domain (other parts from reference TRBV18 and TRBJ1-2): NAGVMQNPRHLVRRRGQEARLRCSPMKGHSHVYWYRQLPEEGLKFMVYLQKENIIDESGMPKERFSAEFPKEGPSILRIQQVVRGDSAAYFCASSPTGGNGYTFGSGTRLTVV.

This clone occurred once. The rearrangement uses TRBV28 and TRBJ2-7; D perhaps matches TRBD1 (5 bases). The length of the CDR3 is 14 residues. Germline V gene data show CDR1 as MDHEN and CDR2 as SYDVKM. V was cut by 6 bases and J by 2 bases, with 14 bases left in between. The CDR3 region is CASSGRGRTYEQYF. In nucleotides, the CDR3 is TGTGCCAGCAGCGGAAGGGGAAGGACCTACGAGCAGTACTTC.